The next 27 T cell receptor beta chains were all read from a single sample in a study of glioma-infiltrating T cells after dendritic cell vaccination (dated by TCRdb to the mid-2010s). Library creation used the immunoSEQ multiplex PCR assay. The table was pulled from immuneACCESS by TCRdb, which kept in-frame rearrangements only. Such tables lose some clones; where checked, under half of the loss comes from unresolved V genes, and the rest has no known cause. Across this sample there are about 99,000 clones, with about four fifths seen only once. The top ten clonotypes cover about 12% of the sample. The sample consisted of blood, taken before dendritic cell vaccination. The source of these receptors is a human donor with glioblastoma.

This clone has just a few counts. The chain employs TRBV15 and TRBJ2-1; 7 nucleotides line up with TRBD1. This CDR3 comprises 15 residues. Looked up from germline, CDR1 is LNHNV and CDR2 is YYDKDF (reference sequence). Trimming at V came to 5 bases and at J to 12 bases, leaving 16 bases not matched to a gene. The CDR3 loop reads CATSRDRERRGGQFF. The CDR3 DNA sequence: TGTGCCACCAGCCGCGACAGGGAGAGGCGCGGTGGGCAGTTCTTC.

This chain connects TRBV7-2 to TRBJ2-3; 12 bases map to TRBD2. From germline, CDR1 is SGHTA and CDR2 FQGNSA. V gave up 5 bases and J gave up 4 bases; unmatched junction bases: 7. The CDR3 extends over 16 amino acids. CDR3 residues: CASSKLAGGRADTQYF. CDR3 DNA: TGTGCCAGCAGCAAGCTAGCGGGGGGGCGGGCAGATACGCAGTATTTT.

This sequence joins TRBV13 and TRBJ2-2; TRBD1 aligns across 10 bases. With 2 bases clipped from V and 7 bases from J, the junction kept 7 bases outside the gene matches. The germline CDR1 and CDR2 sequences are PRHDT and FYEKMQ (reference sequence). CDR3 length equals 16 residues. In DNA form, the CDR3 reads TGTGCCAGCAGCTTAATAGGGACAGGGGAGGTCGGGGAGCTGTTTTTT. It is translated as CASSLIGTGEVGELFF. The variable domain in full, with the rest retrieved from reference TRBV13 and TRBJ2-2, is AAGVIQSPRHLIKEKRETATLKCYPIPRHDTVYWYQQGPGQDPQFLISFYEKMQSDKGSIPDRFSAQQFSDYHSELNMSSLELGDSALYFCASSLIGTGEVGELFFGEGSRLTVL.

This clone has just one count. The genes are TRBV7-2 and TRBJ1-1, with D perhaps TRBD1 (5 bases). The ends were cut back, 2 bases at V and 1 base at J, with 14 bases in the middle. Germline-derived CDR1 and CDR2 are SGHTA and FQGNSA. This CDR3 is built from 16 residues. This CDR3 reads CASSLHSGKSNTEAFF. CDR3 in DNA: TGTGCCAGCAGCTTACATTCAGGGAAGTCGAACACTGAAGCTTTCTTT.

V and J are TRBV7-8 and TRBJ2-2; D possibly corresponds to TRBD2 (6 bases). Trimming cost V 1 base and J 6 bases, with 15 bases left between them. The CDR3 has 16 residues. The V gene's germline CDR1 is SGHVS and CDR2 FQNEAQ. CDR3 amino acids: CASSLVAGPGAGELFF. The CDR3, as DNA: TGTGCCAGCAGCTTAGTTGCGGGGCCTGGGGCCGGGGAGCTGTTTTTT.

The chain has TRBV27 and TRBJ1-2; D is perhaps TRBD1 (6 bases). This CDR3 contains 14 residues. Germline loops: CDR1 MNHEY, CDR2 SMNVEV (reference sequence). V was trimmed by 3 bases and J by 4 bases, leaving 12 bases between them. As DNA, the CDR3 is TGTGCCAGCAGTTTCGGGGGAGGGGGCTATGGCTACACCTTC. Its translation is CASSFGGGGYGYTF.

This chain joins TRBV30 and TRBJ2-3; 8 nucleotides line up with TRBD2. This CDR3 spans 16 amino acids. CDR1 is GTSNPN, CDR2 SVGIG, per germline (reference sequence). V shed 4 bases, J shed 0 bases, and the junction held 9 bases outside the gene matches. This CDR3 is CAWNRLLAVSTDTQYF. In DNA, the CDR3 is TGTGCCTGGAACCGCTTACTAGCGGTAAGCACAGATACGCAGTATTTT.

This chain uses TRBV13 with TRBJ2-7; 7 nucleotides agree with TRBD2. This CDR3 comprises 13 residues. The germline V gene encodes CDR1 PRHDT and CDR2 FYEKMQ (reference sequence). Trimming took 5 bases from V and 2 from J; bases not matched to a gene: 3. The CDR3 sequence is CASSPRGAYEQYF. DNA of the CDR3: TGTGCCAGCAGCCCCCGGGGGGCCTACGAGCAGTACTTC. Full variable domain (outside the CDR3, taken from reference TRBV13 and TRBJ2-7): AAGVIQSPRHLIKEKRETATLKCYPIPRHDTVYWYQQGPGQDPQFLISFYEKMQSDKGSIPDRFSAQQFSDYHSELNMSSLELGDSALYFCASSPRGAYEQYFGPGTRLTVT.

The chain couples TRBV9 to TRBJ1-3, with D maybe TRBD1 (6 bases). Germline V gives CDR1 SGDLS, CDR2 YYNGEE. V was cut by 4 bases and J by 0 bases, with 11 bases left in between. This CDR3 comprises 15 residues. The CDR3 loop is CASSTGIDSGNTIYF. CDR3 bases: TGTGCCAGCAGCACAGGGATTGACTCTGGAAACACCATATATTTT.

The rearrangement links TRBV4-1 to TRBJ1-2, with 7 bases matching TRBD1. The CDR3 spans 15 residues. The trim removed 3 bases at V and 4 bases at J, leaving 8 bases unmatched. Germline values: CDR1 MGHRA, CDR2 YSYEKL. CDR3 sequence reads: CASSQIQGRVYGYTF. In nucleotides, the CDR3 is TGCGCCAGCAGCCAGATACAGGGGAGAGTCTATGGCTACACCTTC.

The chain recombines TRBV9 with TRBJ2-5; a possible D gene is TRBD2 (7 bases). Germline CDR1 and CDR2: SGDLS and YYNGEE. The CDR3 has 16 residues. Trimming cost V 4 bases and J 0 bases, with 16 bases left between them. DNA of the CDR3: TGTGCCAGCAGCCCCAGGGGAGGGGGGTACCAAGAGACCCAGTACTTC. It yields the protein CASSPRGGGYQETQYF.

This chain uses TRBV4-1 with TRBJ2-7; D possibly corresponds to TRBD1 (6 bases). Germline V gene data show CDR1 as MGHRA and CDR2 as YSYEKL. There are 15 residues in the CDR3. V gave up 4 bases and J gave up 0 bases, with 13 bases separating them. The CDR3 DNA sequence: TGCGCCAGCAGCCGCCGGGACACGAACTCCTACGAGCAGTACTTC. Protein sequence: CASSRRDTNSYEQYF.

This rearrangement joins TRBV5-8 to TRBJ2-2; D perhaps matches TRBD2 (5 bases). In germline, CDR1 is SGHTS, CDR2 YDEGEE. The CDR3 totals 15 residues. Trimming took 3 bases from V and 6 from J, leaving 15 bases between them. CDR3 protein: CASSSAEVLSGELFF. As DNA, the CDR3 is TGTGCCAGCAGCTCCGCGGAGGTATTGTCCGGGGAGCTGTTTTTT.

Concerning this clone itself: A read error may account for a junction end that differs from germline. The rearrangement joins TRBV7-2 to TRBJ2-1; D possibly corresponds to TRBD1 (5 bases). The germline CDR1 and CDR2 sequences are SGHTA and FQGNSA. This CDR3 has 14 residues. This chain's CDR3 is CASRLGVTGNEQFF. The CDR3, as DNA: TGTGCCAGCAGATTAGGGGTGACGGGCAATGAGCAGTTCTTC. Drawing the rest from reference TRBV7-2 and TRBJ2-1, the complete variable domain is GAGVSQSPSNKVTEKGKDVELRCDPISGHTALYWYRQSLGQGLEFLIYFQGNSAPDKSGLPSDRFSAERTGGSVSTLTIQRTQQEDSAVYLCASRLGVTGNEQFFGPGTRLTVL.

The rearrangement uses TRBV30 and TRBJ2-7, with D possibly TRBD2 on 7 matching bases. This CDR3 spans 15 amino acids. Per the germline V gene, CDR1 is GTSNPN and CDR2 is SVGIG (reference sequence). V shed 7 bases and J shed 4 bases, with 23 bases lying between them. The CDR3, as DNA: TGTGCCTCCGCCGGGGGGCTGGGGTACGGGTACGAGCAGTACTTC. Translating gives CASAGGLGYGYEQYF.

CDR3 region: CASSPSGGGSTDTQYF. The CDR3, as DNA: TGTGCCAGCAGCCCTAGCGGGGGGGGTAGCACAGATACGCAGTATTTT. This rearrangement joins TRBV11-3 to TRBJ2-3, with 12 nucleotides matching TRBD2. V shed 5 bases, J shed 0 bases, and the junction held 3 bases outside the gene matches. This CDR3 region has 16 residues. CDR1 is SGHNT, CDR2 YENEEA, per germline.

The V gene is TRBV14, the J gene TRBJ1-2, with D tentatively TRBD1 (6 bases). Germline V gives CDR1 SGHDN, CDR2 FVKESK. V shed 0 bases and J shed 8 bases, with 22 bases lying between them. The CDR3 contains 17 residues. CDR3 bases: TGTGCCAGCAGCCAAGATCCCAGACCCCGGCAGGGGAACGGCTACACCTTC. It encodes CASSQDPRPRQGNGYTF.

The genes are TRBV4-1 and TRBJ2-3; no clear D. Germline CDR1 and CDR2: MGHRA and YSYEKL. The CDR3 totals 13 residues. V was pared by 0 bases and J by 6 bases, with 7 bases between. The CDR3 bases are TGCGCCAGCAGCCAAGAATCCCGGGATACGCAGTATTTT. Translating gives CASSQESRDTQYF.

V gene TRBV5-1 combines with J gene TRBJ2-1, with 8 bases lining up with TRBD2. CDR1 is SGHRS and CDR2 is YFSETQ in the germline V gene. There are 15 residues in the CDR3. The junction had 6 bases not matched to a gene; V was cut back by 2 bases and J by 5 bases. The CDR3 protein is CASSFETSGDNEQFF. For the CDR3, the DNA is TGCGCCAGCAGCTTCGAAACTAGCGGAGACAATGAGCAGTTCTTC.

This rearrangement joins TRBV5-1 to TRBJ1-2; D gene uncertain. V lost 6 bases, J lost 3 bases, and 15 bases lay in between. The CDR3 covers 14 residues. Germline V gene data show CDR1 as SGHRS and CDR2 as YFSETQ. The CDR3 DNA is TGCGCCAGCAAAACGGCGGTCGCAGACTATGGCTACACCTTC. This encodes CASKTAVADYGYTF.

The chain uses TRBV10-3 and TRBJ2-1, with 10 bases that match TRBD2. The length of the CDR3 is 17 residues. Looked up from germline, CDR1 is ENHRY and CDR2 is SYGVKD. Trimming at V came to 2 bases and at J to 7 bases, leaving 11 bases not matched to a gene. The CDR3 DNA reads TGTGCCATCAGTGAGCCGAGGGTAGCGGGGGGTCATAATGAGCAGTTCTTC. This encodes CAISEPRVAGGHNEQFF.

The rearrangement joins TRBV5-6 to TRBJ2-7; tentatively, D is TRBD2 (6 bases). V lost 4 bases and J lost 0, with 14 bases in between. Per the germline V gene, CDR1 is SGHDT and CDR2 is YYEEEE. This CDR3 has 15 residues. The CDR3 nucleotides are TGTGCCAGCAGCACCCTGGCGGGGTACTCCTACGAGCAGTACTTC. It specifies CASSTLAGYSYEQYF.

The rearrangement links TRBV19 to TRBJ1-2; no clear D. Germline CDR1 LNHDA, CDR2 SQIVND (reference sequence). CDR3 length equals 14 residues. Trimming took off 8 bases at V and 0 bases at J, with 13 bases between the two ends. CDR3: CASHSGYTNYGYTF. The CDR3, as DNA: TGTGCCAGTCACTCGGGGTATACTAACTATGGCTACACCTTC.

This rearrangement joins TRBV5-4 to TRBJ2-7; D perhaps matches TRBD1 (6 bases). The CDR3 length is 14 residues. The V end lost 0 bases, the J end lost 5 bases, and 12 bases lay between the germline ends. The germline V gene encodes CDR1 SGHNT and CDR2 YYREEE (reference sequence). CDR3 bases: TGTGCCAGCAGCTTGGTGACAGGTACCAACGAGCAGTACTTC. Protein sequence: CASSLVTGTNEQYF.

In regard to this clone: The junction does not match germline at one end; this may be a read error. The V and J genes are TRBV7-7 and TRBJ2-3, with TRBD2 matching 7 bases. CDR1 SSHAT and CDR2 FNYEAQ come from the germline V gene (reference sequence). The CDR3 has 15 residues. This CDR3 reads CASSLQLADTDTQYF. CDR3 coding DNA: TGTGCTAGCAGCTTACAGCTAGCGGACACAGATACGCAGTATTTT.

V is TRBV5-4 and J is TRBJ2-6; no clear D. The CDR3 sequence is 16 residues long. Trimming left V 3 bases short and J 4 bases short, with 14 bases between. CDR1 is SGHNT, CDR2 YYREEE, per germline (reference sequence). The CDR3: CASSSTSANGANVLTF. The CDR3 nucleotides read TGTGCCAGCAGCTCCACTTCAGCGAACGGGGCCAACGTCCTGACTTTC.

This chain uses TRBV4-3 with TRBJ1-2; D unclear. The CDR3 runs to 16 residues. Germline V lookup: CDR1 LGHNA, CDR2 YSLEER. The V end lost 0 bases, the J end lost 8 bases, and 19 bases lay between the germline ends. The DNA for the CDR3 is TGCGCCAGCAGCCAAGAAGCCGCCGAGGGAAATGAGGGCTACACCTTC. This gives the protein CASSQEAAEGNEGYTF.